This entry is about one T cell receptor (beta chain). Its target is unknown. The data belong to a study of cytomegalovirus exposure and HLA in healthy donors. A multiplex PCR was run with 60 Vbeta primers and 13 Jbeta primers. Only in-frame clones appear in the TCRdb table, and some are missing; sequencing was by immunoSEQ multiplex PCR. The repertoire includes approximately 100,000 clones, around 62% of them detected once, and 3.5% to 4% sits in the top ten. Study-wide points: V- and J-gene trimming in TCR beta was tied to a missense DCLRE1C variant by an analysis performed later.

Sequenced material: PBMCs. This sequence originates from a man aged 25 to 45 in good health and CMV-seropositive.

Here the CDR3 DNA reads TGCAGCGCTGAGGAGAGGTTTAATGAAAAACTGTTTTTT. Amino acids: CSAEERFNEKLFF. The rearrangement links TRBV29-1 to TRBJ1-4; no reliable D call. CDR1 and CDR2 (germline): SQVTM, ANQGSEA. Trimming left V 7 bases short and J 4 bases short, with 13 bases between. The CDR3 is 13 residues long.